Listed below are T cell receptor beta chains from one sample, sequenced in a study of T cells in Graves' hyperthyroidism and ophthalmopathy. TCRdb reprocessed the multiplex PCR reads with MiXCR, giving one entry per CDR3 protein. The sample includes roughly 500,000 distinct CDR3 sequences, about 16% of them seen just once. The sequenced sample consisted of blood. All receptors derive from a woman aged 30 to 39 with Graves' ophthalmopathy. Each CDR3 is given with its conserved first and last residue. The D gene is left open where the match is weak. The size entry is marked missing in some rows and otherwise reads once, few, many or a size class.

v_gene	abundance	j_gene	d_gene	CDR3aa	CDR3nt
TRBV6-1	many	TRBJ2-7	.	CASGPAVGYEQYF	TGTGCCAGCGGACCGGCCGTCGGATACGAGCAGTACTTC
TRBV29-1	few	TRBJ2-7	TRBD1	CSVFGTGASYEQYF	TGCAGCGTTTTCGGGACAGGTGCCTCCTACGAGCAGTACTTC
TRBV7-3	few	TRBJ2-2	.	CASSLDLRTGELFF	TGTGCCAGCAGCCTAGACCTACGCACCGGGGAGCTGTTTTTT
TRBV6-1	few	TRBJ2-7	.	CASIPSQGREYEQYF	TGTGCCAGCATACCCTCCCAGGGTCGAGAATACGAGCAGTACTTC
TRBV20-1	.	TRBJ2-1	TRBD2	CSAAGLAGYNEQFF	TGCAGTGCTGCCGGACTAGCGGGCTACAATGAGCAGTTCTTC
TRBV20-1	few	TRBJ2-2	.	CSADARGGGFTGELFF	TGCAGTGCGGATGCTCGCGGGGGCGGGTTCACCGGGGAGCTGTTTTTT
TRBV28	few	TRBJ2-7	.	CASRGGSGHYEQYF	TGTGCCAGCAGGGGCGGGTCTGGGCACTACGAGCAGTACTTC
TRBV7-9	.	TRBJ2-1	TRBD2	CASSLALGLAGGGYNEQFF	TGTGCCAGCAGCTTAGCGCTGGGACTAGCGGGAGGGGGATACAATGAGCAGTTCTTC
TRBV4-3	.	TRBJ2-1	TRBD2	CASSQDGTSGSIYNEQFF	TGCGCCAGCAGCCAAGATGGGACTAGCGGGAGTATCTACAATGAGCAGTTCTTC
TRBV10-3	few	TRBJ2-3	.	CAIKEGHVSSTDTQYF	TGTGCCATCAAAGAAGGGCACGTATCTAGCACAGATACGCAGTATTTT
TRBV10-3	.	TRBJ1-4	TRBD1	CAISPNRDRDEKLFF	TGTGCCATCAGTCCTAACCGGGACAGGGATGAAAAACTGTTTTTT
TRBV20-1	many	TRBJ2-3	.	CSARSLGAPGTDTQYF	TGCAGTGCTAGATCCTTGGGGGCGCCGGGCACAGATACGCAGTATTTT
TRBV13	many	TRBJ2-2	TRBD2	CASSRGLALGDGELFF	TGTGCCAGCAGCCGAGGACTAGCTCTGGGGGACGGGGAGCTGTTTTTT
TRBV29-1	many	TRBJ1-5	TRBD1	CSVEGQSNQPQHF	TGCAGCGTAGAGGGACAGAGCAATCAGCCCCAGCATTTT
TRBV6-1	few	TRBJ2-3	TRBD2	CASSPTAGVVDTQYF	TGTGCCAGCAGTCCTACAGCGGGAGTGGTAGATACGCAGTATTTT
TRBV10-1	many	TRBJ2-7	.	CASSEMSGRRYEQYF	TGCGCCAGCAGTGAAATGTCGGGGCGACGCTACGAGCAGTACTTC
TRBV29-1	few	TRBJ2-2	TRBD2	CSVVQRENTGELFF	TGCAGCGTTGTACAGCGGGAGAACACCGGGGAGCTGTTTTTT
TRBV6-2/TRBV6-3	many	TRBJ2-7	TRBD2	CASTRAGVSHEQYF	TGTGCCAGCACCAGAGCGGGAGTGAGTCACGAGCAGTACTTC
TRBV12-3/TRBV12-4	many	TRBJ1-2	.	CASSASGGDYGYTF	TGTGCCAGCAGTGCCTCTGGGGGCGACTATGGCTACACCTTC
TRBV12-3/TRBV12-4	many	TRBJ2-1	.	CASSLGWGLNEQFF	TGTGCCAGCAGTTTGGGTTGGGGTCTCAATGAGCAGTTCTTC
TRBV12-3/TRBV12-4	many	TRBJ2-7	.	CASSLSGSPYEQYF	TGTGCCAGCAGTTTATCGGGGAGCCCCTACGAGCAGTACTTC
TRBV27	many	TRBJ2-5	.	CASSFPLGRGKETQYF	TGTGCCAGCAGTTTCCCCCTAGGGCGGGGTAAAGAGACCCAGTACTTC
TRBV7-9	few	TRBJ2-3	TRBD1	CASRLTGTDTQYF	TGTGCCAGCAGACTGACAGGGACAGATACGCAGTATTTT
TRBV27	.	TRBJ2-1	.	CSSSLSDSGIYNEQFF	TGTTCCAGCAGTTTATCGGACAGCGGGATCTACAATGAGCAGTTCTTC
TRBV5-1	many	TRBJ1-1	.	CASSLSGRNTEAFF	TGCGCCAGCAGCTTGAGTGGGAGGAACACTGAAGCTTTCTTT
TRBV18	many	TRBJ1-5	.	CASSPIGVGGLNQPQHF	TGTGCCAGCTCACCAATCGGGGTCGGGGGCCTTAATCAGCCCCAGCATTTT
TRBV27	few	TRBJ2-7	TRBD2	CASSWASGGYEQYF	TGTGCCAGCAGTTGGGCTAGCGGGGGCTACGAGCAGTACTTC
TRBV6-1	many	TRBJ2-3	.	CASSENRVGADTQYF	TGTGCCAGCAGTGAAAACAGGGTGGGGGCGGATACGCAGTATTTT
TRBV4-3	many	TRBJ2-5	.	CASSQDQEAGQETQYF	TGCGCCAGCAGCCAAGATCAGGAGGCAGGGCAAGAGACCCAGTACTTC
TRBV27	many	TRBJ2-2	.	CASSFYRDTGELFF	TGTGCCAGCAGTTTCTACAGGGACACCGGGGAGCTGTTTTTT
TRBV30	many	TRBJ2-5	.	CAWSVPLAESQETQYF	TGTGCCTGGAGTGTACCCTTAGCGGAGTCTCAAGAGACCCAGTACTTC
TRBV2	.	TRBJ1-5	.	CASSLDSQNQPQHF	TGTGCCAGCAGTCTAGACAGCCAAAATCAGCCCCAGCATTTT
TRBV28	.	TRBJ2-2	.	CASGLGGELFF	TGTGCCAGCGGCCTGGGCGGGGAGCTGTTTTTT
TRBV29-1	few	TRBJ1-3	.	CSAGPQRGDSGNTIYF	TGCAGCGCTGGCCCTCAACGGGGAGACTCTGGAAACACCATATATTTT
TRBV28	.	TRBJ2-1	.	CASSFLWGNTNNEQFF	TGTGCCAGCAGTTTCCTTTGGGGTAACACGAACAATGAGCAGTTCTTC
TRBV19	.	TRBJ2-7	TRBD2	CASSIASGSYEQYF	TGTGCCAGTAGTATAGCTAGCGGGAGTTACGAGCAGTACTTC
TRBV20-1	many	TRBJ2-2	TRBD2	CSAREGLAGVWTGELFF	TGCAGTGCTAGAGAGGGACTAGCGGGAGTATGGACCGGGGAGCTGTTTTTT
TRBV28	many	TRBJ2-1	.	CAHRGGGRPGNEQFF	TGTGCCCATCGCGGTGGGGGGCGCCCGGGAAATGAGCAGTTCTTC
TRBV6-1	.	TRBJ2-7	TRBD1	CASSEPRQGDTYEQYF	TGCGCCAGCAGTGAGCCTAGACAGGGGGATACCTACGAGCAGTACTTC
TRBV4-3	.	TRBJ2-7	.	CASSPAGRRYEQYF	TGCGCCAGCAGCCCGGCGGGCCGGCGCTACGAGCAGTACTTC
TRBV10-3	.	TRBJ2-4	.	CAISSTEQAKNIQYF	TGTGCCATCAGCTCAACGGAGCAGGCTAAAAACATTCAGTACTTC
TRBV7-2	many	TRBJ2-5	.	CASSPSQGETQYF	TGTGCCAGCAGCCCATCACAGGGAGAGACCCAGTACTTC
TRBV4-2	.	TRBJ2-1	.	CASSLSGTAYNEQFF	TGTGCCAGCAGCCTTTCCGGGACGGCGTACAATGAGCAGTTCTTC
TRBV2	.	TRBJ2-3	TRBD2	CASSRTGTSGSQDTQYF	TGTGCCAGCAGTCGAACCGGGACTAGCGGGAGTCAAGATACGCAGTATTTT
TRBV5-5	.	TRBJ2-5	TRBD2	CASSPGLAGSPGETQYF	TGTGCCAGCAGCCCGGGACTAGCGGGATCCCCGGGGGAGACCCAGTACTTC
TRBV6-2/TRBV6-3	many	TRBJ2-7	.	CASSYPAVTGEQYF	TGTGCCAGCAGTTACCCCGCCGTAACCGGCGAGCAGTACTTC
TRBV2	many	TRBJ2-7	.	CASTGPSYEQYF	TGTGCCAGCACAGGGCCCTCCTACGAGCAGTACTTC
TRBV6-9	.	TRBJ2-5	TRBD2	CASSSPPGLDQYF	TGTGCCAGCAGTTCACCCCCCGGACTAGACCAGTACTTC
TRBV5-1	many	TRBJ2-2	TRBD2	CASSGRGGRNGELFF	TGCGCCAGCAGCGGGCGCGGGGGACGGAACGGGGAGCTGTTTTTT
TRBV7-2	many	TRBJ2-5	TRBD2	CASSLGWTSQETQYF	TGTGCCAGCAGCTTAGGGTGGACTAGCCAAGAGACCCAGTACTTC
TRBV6-5	.	TRBJ2-1	.	CASSYSEERDSYNEQFF	TGTGCCAGCAGTTACTCCGAGGAGCGAGACTCCTACAATGAGCAGTTCTTC
TRBV10-3	.	TRBJ2-2	.	CAISDLTGELFF	TGTGCCATCAGTGACCTGACCGGGGAGCTGTTTTTT
TRBV11-3	many	TRBJ2-1	TRBD2	CASSLVSGRDNEQFF	TGTGCCAGCAGCTTAGTTAGCGGGAGGGATAATGAGCAGTTCTTC
TRBV7-3	many	TRBJ1-2	.	CASSQSGHADYGYTF	TGTGCCAGCAGCCAAAGTGGACACGCGGACTATGGCTACACCTTC
TRBV27	few	TRBJ2-7	TRBD2	CASSLTREEGYEQYF	TGTGCCAGCAGTTTAACGCGGGAGGAGGGCTACGAGCAGTACTTC